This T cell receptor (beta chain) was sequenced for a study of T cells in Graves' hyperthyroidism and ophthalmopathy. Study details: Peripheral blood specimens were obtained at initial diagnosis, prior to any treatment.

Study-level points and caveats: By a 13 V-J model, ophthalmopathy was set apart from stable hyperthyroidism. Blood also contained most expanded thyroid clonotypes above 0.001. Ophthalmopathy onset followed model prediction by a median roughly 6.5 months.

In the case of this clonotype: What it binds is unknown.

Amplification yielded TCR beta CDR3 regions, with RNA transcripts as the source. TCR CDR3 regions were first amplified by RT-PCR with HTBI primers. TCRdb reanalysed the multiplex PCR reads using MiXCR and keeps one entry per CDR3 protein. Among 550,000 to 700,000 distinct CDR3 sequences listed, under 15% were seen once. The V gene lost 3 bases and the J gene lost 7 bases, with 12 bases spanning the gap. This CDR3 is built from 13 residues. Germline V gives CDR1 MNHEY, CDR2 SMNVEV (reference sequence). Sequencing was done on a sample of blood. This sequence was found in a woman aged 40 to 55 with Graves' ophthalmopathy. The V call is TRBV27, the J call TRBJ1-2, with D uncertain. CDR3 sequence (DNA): TGTGCCAGCAGTTTTGCGACATCCCGTGGCTACACCTTC. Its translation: CASSFATSRGYTF.